One sample yielded the 24 T cell receptor beta chains listed below, sequenced in a study of a mutant IDH1 vaccine in newly diagnosed glioma. Their specific antigens are unknown. Time point noted: week 35, safety follow-up. Each dose delivered 300 ug of mutant IDH1 20-mer peptide subcutaneously with imiquimod. The method was immunoSEQ multiplex PCR; TCRdb's version includes in-frame clones alone and lacks a portion of them. The sample holds tens of thousands of clones, around 80% seen once. The sample here was PBMCs, taken from a glioma patient whose treatment included an IDH1 peptide vaccine. The origin of the receptors is a middle-aged woman with glioma.

This clone came up once. This chain connects TRBV12-5 to TRBJ2-3; tentatively, D is TRBD1 (8 bases). V lost 9 bases and J 3 bases, leaving 22 bases between the germline ends. This CDR3 contains 16 residues. In germline, CDR1 is LGHNT, CDR2 FRNRAP. For the CDR3, the DNA is TGTGCTAGCCGACAGGGGACGGGGGGTTATACAGATACGCAGTATTTT. This gives the protein CASRQGTGGYTDTQYF.

In this sample, this clone turned up once. The chain couples TRBV4-3 to TRBJ2-1; 10 nucleotides match TRBD2. From germline, CDR1 is LGHNA and CDR2 YSLEER. The junction had 4 bases not matched to a gene; V was cut back by 4 bases and J by 4 bases. CDR3 length: 15 residues. The CDR3 here is CASSRIAGGYNEQFF. DNA of the CDR3: TGCGCCAGCAGCCGGATAGCGGGGGGATACAATGAGCAGTTCTTC.

The chain joins TRBV11-2 to TRBJ1-6; 10 nucleotides agree with TRBD1. Losses at the gene ends were 3 bases for V and 9 bases for J; bases not matched to a gene: 2. The germline CDR1 and CDR2 sequences are SGHAT and FQNNGV. The CDR3 has 14 residues. The CDR3 sequence is CASSLTGGSSPLHF. CDR3 nucleotide sequence: TGTGCCAGCAGCTTGACAGGGGGCAGTTCACCCCTCCACTTT.

The J gene is TRBJ2-1, the V gene TRBV25-1; 7 bases map to TRBD2. Trimming at V came to 3 bases and at J to 3 bases, leaving 2 bases not matched to a gene. This CDR3 region has 14 residues. The germline V gene has CDR1 MGHDK and CDR2 SYGVNS. The CDR3 bases are TGTGCCAGCAGTGAGGTAGCGGGCTACAATGAGCAGTTCTTC. It codes for CASSEVAGYNEQFF. The full variable domain, in which reference TRBV25-1 and TRBJ2-1 provide the parts outside the CDR3, is EADIYQTPRYLVIGTGKKITLECSQTMGHDKMYWYQQDPGMELHLIHYSYGVNSTEKGDLSSESTVSRIRTEHFPLTLESARPSHTSQYLCASSEVAGYNEQFFGPGTRLTVL.

The rearrangement links TRBV6-1 to TRBJ2-2, with no clear D. The CDR3 sequence is 12 residues long. The V and J ends lost 6 bases and 6 bases respectively, with 8 bases between them. CDR1 and CDR2 from the germline V gene are MNHNS and SASEGT. The DNA of the CDR3 is TGTGCCAGCAGCCCCCTCCCCGGGGAGCTGTTTTTT. Its protein is CASSPLPGELFF.

The rearrangement links TRBV9 to TRBJ2-7, with D maybe TRBD2 (5 bases). Trimming removed 3 bases from V and 2 bases from J, with 15 bases in between. The CDR3 runs 15 residues. Per the germline V gene, CDR1 is SGDLS and CDR2 is YYNGEE. CDR3 in amino acids: CASSGGWESPYEQYF. DNA for the CDR3: TGTGCCAGCAGCGGCGGATGGGAGTCACCCTACGAGCAGTACTTC.

The chain is built from TRBV6-5 and TRBJ1-2; D is undetermined. The V gene lost 0 bases and the J gene lost 4 bases, with 15 bases spanning the gap. The CDR3 has 16 residues. Germline loops: CDR1 MNHEY, CDR2 SVGAGI. This chain's CDR3 is CASSYSRVAGLYGYTF. The CDR3 nucleotides are TGTGCCAGCAGTTACTCGAGGGTCGCGGGCCTCTATGGCTACACCTTC.

This chain joins TRBV5-1 and TRBJ2-7, with 11 bases identical to TRBD2. The CDR3 runs to 16 residues. Germline-derived CDR1 and CDR2 are SGHRS and YFSETQ. V lost 4 bases to trimming and J lost 3 bases; unmatched junction nucleotides: 9. The CDR3, as DNA: TGCGCCAGCAGCCCTTTAGCGGGGGGGCTAGACTACGAGCAGTACTTC. Its protein is CASSPLAGGLDYEQYF.

The rearrangement links TRBV2 to TRBJ1-2; tentative D call: TRBD1 (6 bases). Germline assignment: CDR1 SNHLY and CDR2 FYNNEI. This CDR3 comprises 12 residues. V was pared by 6 bases and J by 10 bases, with 15 bases between. Here the CDR3 DNA reads TGTGCCAGCAGCTTCTTCAGGGGTGACTACACCTTC. Encoded protein: CASSFFRGDYTF.

The chain's CDR3 is CASSLVGSSVSYEQYF. CDR3 sequence (DNA): TGTGCCAGCAGCTTAGTGGGTTCCTCCGTATCCTACGAGCAGTACTTC. The rearrangement joins TRBV11-2 to TRBJ2-7, with D unresolved. Looked up from germline, CDR1 is SGHAT and CDR2 is FQNNGV. V lost 1 base and J lost 1, with 14 bases in between. This CDR3 has 16 residues.

This clone was detected only a few times. V and J are TRBV10-3 and TRBJ2-3, with TRBD2 matching over 7 bases. Germline CDR1 and CDR2: ENHRY and SYGVKD. The CDR3 length is 13 residues. V shed 8 bases, J shed 6 bases, and the junction held 8 bases outside the gene matches. CDR3 in DNA: TGTGCCATCCTAAGCGGGGAGGGGGATACGCAGTATTTT. Its translation: CAILSGEGDTQYF.

The gene calls are TRBV5-4 and TRBJ2-4; 9 nucleotides agree with TRBD2. Germline trimming cut 4 bases from V and 1 base from J; bases unmatched to any gene: 6. Germline V gene data show CDR1 as SGHNT and CDR2 as YYREEE (reference sequence). The CDR3 is made up of 16 amino acids. The CDR3 nucleotides are TGTGCCAGCAGCCCGGCGGGGGGGAGGGCCAAAAACATTCAGTACTTC. This codes for CASSPAGGRAKNIQYF.

The genes are TRBV27 and TRBJ2-7; D perhaps matches TRBD1 (5 bases). V shed 6 bases and J shed 0 bases, with 18 bases lying between them. This CDR3 is built from 16 residues. The germline V gene encodes CDR1 MNHEY and CDR2 SMNVEV (reference sequence). The CDR3 nucleotides are TGTGCCAGCAGGTCGGGCTTTGGACAAACCTCCTACGAGCAGTACTTC. This sequence encodes CASRSGFGQTSYEQYF.

V usage is TRBV28 and J usage is TRBJ1-2; D remains ambiguous. This CDR3 is built from 14 residues. Trimming removed 3 bases at V and 4 bases at J, with 12 bases between. Germline CDR1 reads MDHEN; CDR2 reads SYDVKM. The CDR3, as DNA: TGTGCCAGCAGTTTTGGGGATGACGGCTATGGCTACACCTTC. Amino acid sequence: CASSFGDDGYGYTF.

The CDR3 sequence is CASSTGRQVGELFF. The CDR3 nucleotides are TGTGCCAGCAGTACCGGGCGTCAGGTTGGGGAGCTGTTTTTT. This chain connects TRBV6-1 to TRBJ2-2; D gene unclear. The germline gives CDR1 MNHNS, CDR2 SASEGT. This CDR3 is built from 14 residues. Trimming took off 5 bases at V and 8 bases at J, with 15 bases between the two ends.

The genes are TRBV9 and TRBJ2-3; TRBD2 matches at 9 bases. This CDR3 is 17 amino acids long. The junction had 5 bases not matched to a gene; V was cut back by 0 bases and J by 0 bases. The germline gives CDR1 SGDLS, CDR2 YYNGEE. CDR3 protein: CASSVESAGGSTDTQYF. CDR3 sequence (DNA): TGTGCCAGCAGCGTAGAATCAGCGGGGGGAAGCACAGATACGCAGTATTTT.

The genes are TRBV27 and TRBJ2-2; perhaps D is TRBD1 or TRBD2 (5 bases each). Germline CDR1 reads MNHEY; CDR2 reads SMNVEV (reference sequence). V was trimmed by 3 bases and J by 7 bases, leaving 18 bases between them. CDR3 length: 16 amino acids. Here the CDR3 DNA reads TGTGCCAGCAGTTTCCGGGACCTTCTCCCACTCGGGGAGCTGTTTTTT. It specifies CASSFRDLLPLGELFF.

This chain joins TRBV10-2 and TRBJ2-3; no definite D call. Germline V lookup: CDR1 WSHSY, CDR2 SAAADI. Trimming pared 7 bases from V and 0 bases from J, leaving 5 bases between. This CDR3 comprises 12 residues. DNA for the CDR3: TGCGCCAGCACCAGGAGCACAGATACGCAGTATTTT. It specifies CASTRSTDTQYF.

The chain is built from TRBV29-1 and TRBJ1-2, with D hard to call. V was cut by 6 bases and J by 7 bases, with 6 bases left in between. The germline V gene encodes CDR1 SQVTM and CDR2 ANQGSEA. The CDR3 loop spans 9 amino acids. The DNA of the CDR3 is TGCAGCGTGGGAGTTGGCTACACCTTC. It specifies CSVGVGYTF.

CDR3 sequence (DNA): TGTGCCAGCAGCTTACAGCGGGGGGCAGAGACCCAGTACTTC. Residues: CASSLQRGAETQYF. J is TRBJ2-5 and V is TRBV7-2; 9 nucleotides match TRBD2. This CDR3 region has 14 residues. Germline V gene data show CDR1 as SGHTA and CDR2 as FQGNSA. V lost 2 bases to trimming and J lost 4 bases; unmatched junction nucleotides: 2.

The chain employs TRBV2 and TRBJ2-2, with 8 bases that match TRBD2. The germline V gene encodes CDR1 SNHLY and CDR2 FYNNEI. The CDR3 sequence is 12 residues long. The V and J ends lost 4 bases and 12 bases, in that order; junction bases with no gene match: 4. The CDR3 DNA reads TGTGCCAGCAGTGGGCCGGGGGGGCAGCTGTTTTTT. As protein: CASSGPGGQLFF.

This clone occurred a few times. The rearrangement joins TRBV7-2 to TRBJ1-4; 8 bases line up with TRBD1. Germline loops: CDR1 SGHTA, CDR2 FQGNSA. Losses at the gene ends were 5 bases for V and 3 bases for J; bases not matched to a gene: 5. The CDR3 loop spans 15 amino acids. CDR3 nucleotide sequence: TGTGCCAGCAGCGCCCAGGGGGCACCTAATGAAAAACTGTTTTTT. It yields the protein CASSAQGAPNEKLFF.

The chain carries TRBV19 and TRBJ1-2, with D unresolved. CDR1 LNHDA and CDR2 SQIVND come from the germline V gene (reference sequence). The CDR3 sequence is 14 residues long. The V gene lost 7 bases and the J gene lost 7 bases, with 19 bases spanning the gap. CDR3 sequence (DNA): TGTGCCAGTATCCCGGATGACCTCTACGGTGGCTACACCTTC. It translates to CASIPDDLYGGYTF.

The DNA for the CDR3 is TGTGCCAGCAGGTACCGGAGTAGGGCCAATGAGCAGTTCTTC. Protein product: CASRYRSRANEQFF. V is TRBV6-5 and J is TRBJ2-1; D is uncertain. V gave up 6 bases and J gave up 6 bases, with 15 bases separating them. The CDR3 totals 14 residues. Germline CDR1 and CDR2: MNHEY and SVGAGI.